Listed below are T cell receptor beta chains from one sample, sequenced in a study of shared clonotypes between healthy human individuals. TCRdb's copy holds only in-frame clones and misses some; the assay was immunoSEQ multiplex PCR. The data show more than 2 million clones, over 85% seen once. Material for sequencing was naive CD4+ T cells sorted from blood. These receptors were obtained from a man aged 18 to 29 in good health. The CDR3 runs from the conserved cysteine through the conserved F or W. Fields, in order: V gene, D gene, clone size, J gene, CDR3 protein, CDR3 DNA. The D gene is left open where the match is weak. Only part of the rows carry a size: once, few, many, or a class if the clone is expanded.

TRBV7-9	TRBD1	once	TRBJ1-2	CASSVQGGRYGYTF	TGTGCCAGCAGCGTCCAGGGGGGTCGCTATGGCTACACCTTC
TRBV10-3	-	-	TRBJ2-7	CAISEGVLSSYEQYF	TGTGCCATCAGTGAGGGGGTGCTCAGCTCCTACGAGCAGTACTTC
TRBV19	TRBD1	few	TRBJ1-1	CASSARQGGTEAFF	TGTGCCAGTAGTGCTCGACAGGGTGGCACTGAAGCTTTCTTT
TRBV27	TRBD1	-	TRBJ1-5	CASSWDRYQPQHF	TGTGCCAGCAGTTGGGACAGATATCAGCCCCAGCATTTT
TRBV6-6	TRBD1	-	TRBJ2-5	CASSYGLGQGPQYF	TGTGCCAGCAGTTACGGTCTGGGACAGGGTCCCCAGTACTTC
TRBV19	TRBD2	-	TRBJ2-3	CASSIRSGKQDTQYF	TGTGCCAGTAGTATACGGAGCGGGAAACAAGATACGCAGTATTTT
TRBV28	-	-	TRBJ1-5	CASSFRERGVFNQPQHF	TGTGCCAGCAGTTTCCGCGAAAGGGGGGTATTCAATCAGCCCCAGCATTTT
TRBV13	TRBD1	-	TRBJ2-7	CASSPGTGGSKYEQYF	TGTGCCAGCAGCCCCGGGACAGGGGGGTCTAAGTACGAGCAGTACTTC
TRBV7-9	-	-	TRBJ2-5	CASSLALTAREAQYF	TGTGCCAGCAGCTTAGCTCTGACAGCAAGGGAGGCCCAGTACTTC
TRBV7-9	-	-	TRBJ2-7	CASTTTGYEQYF	TGTGCCAGCACCACCACAGGGTACGAGCAGTACTTC
TRBV6-5	-	-	TRBJ2-2	CASSGWSGELFF	TGTGCCAGCAGTGGGTGGTCCGGGGAGCTGTTTTTT
TRBV30	TRBD1	-	TRBJ1-6	CAWSSGGQGSMISPLHF	TGTGCCTGGAGTTCCGGAGGACAGGGAAGTATGATCTCACCCCTCCACTTT
TRBV6-5	TRBD1	-	TRBJ1-2	CASRTGAGYGYTF	TGTGCCAGCAGGACAGGGGCGGGCTATGGCTACACCTTC
TRBV9	TRBD2	once	TRBJ2-5	CASSTSGGNQETQYF	TGTGCCAGCAGCACTAGCGGGGGGAACCAAGAGACCCAGTACTTC
TRBV25-1	TRBD1	-	TRBJ1-1	CASRQGVGTEAFF	TGTGCCAGCCGACAGGGGGTGGGGACTGAAGCTTTCTTT
TRBV4-1	TRBD1	-	TRBJ1-5	CASSQVRAGTGLDQPQHF	TGCGCCAGCAGCCAAGTAAGGGCCGGGACAGGGTTGGATCAGCCCCAGCATTTT
TRBV5-6	-	-	TRBJ2-7	CASSLVVGGSYEQYF	TGTGCCAGCAGCTTGGTCGTGGGTGGCTCCTACGAGCAGTACTTC
TRBV7-3	-	-	TRBJ2-3	CASSVGENTQYF	TGTGCCAGCTCCGTTGGTGAAAATACGCAGTATTTT
TRBV7-6	-	-	TRBJ2-7	CASSLAGAVSSSYEQYF	TGTGCCAGCAGCTTAGCGGGGGCGGTCAGCAGCTCCTACGAGCAGTACTTC
TRBV11-2	TRBD2	-	TRBJ2-3	CASSPSRTSGTDTQYF	TGTGCCAGCAGCCCCTCCCGGACTAGTGGCACAGATACGCAGTATTTT
TRBV5-1	TRBD2	-	TRBJ2-3	CASSPGLAGGLDTQYF	TGCGCCAGCAGCCCGGGACTAGCGGGGGGATTGGATACGCAGTATTTT
TRBV11-3	-	-	TRBJ1-3	CASSWGGSENTIYF	TGTGCCAGCAGCTGGGGCGGAAGCGAGAACACCATATATTTT
TRBV18	TRBD1	-	TRBJ1-1	CASSPLDREAFF	TGTGCCAGCTCACCACTGGACAGGGAAGCTTTCTTT
TRBV21-1	-	-	TRBJ2-4	CASSSGTSGIAKNIQYF	TGTGCCAGCAGCTCCGGGACTAGCGGGATAGCCAAAAACATTCAGTACTTC
TRBV6-5	TRBD2	-	TRBJ2-7	CASSYYSGSRNEQYF	TGTGCCAGCAGTTATTATAGCGGGAGCAGGAACGAGCAGTACTTC
TRBV28	-	-	TRBJ2-7	CASAGGEKGSYEQYF	TGTGCCAGCGCGGGTGGGGAAAAGGGCTCCTACGAGCAGTACTTC
TRBV18	-	once	TRBJ2-7	CASSPVPKYEQYF	TGTGCCAGCTCACCGGTTCCTAAATACGAGCAGTACTTC
TRBV7-2	-	-	TRBJ2-3	CASSLELASTDTQYF	TGTGCCAGCAGCTTAGAACTCGCTAGCACAGACACGCAGTATTTT
TRBV29-1	-	-	TRBJ2-5	CSVGQETQYF	TGCAGCGTTGGGCAAGAGACCCAGTACTTC
TRBV4-3	TRBD2	-	TRBJ2-5	CASSQGVGGGRGETQYF	TGCGCCAGCAGCCAAGGGGTCGGCGGGGGAAGGGGAGAGACCCAGTACTTC
TRBV10-3	-	-	TRBJ2-3	CAITPGWADTQYF	TGTGCCATCACGCCGGGGTGGGCAGATACGCAGTATTTT
TRBV29-1	-	-	TRBJ2-3	CSVVSTGTSTDTQYF	TGCAGCGTTGTCTCGACAGGTACTAGCACAGATACGCAGTATTTT
TRBV6-6	-	-	TRBJ2-7	CASSTPDPSYEQYF	TGTGCCAGCAGTACCCCGGATCCGTCCTACGAGCAGTACTTC
TRBV11-1	-	-	TRBJ2-6	CASSPKNASGANVLTF	TGTGCCAGCAGCCCAAAGAATGCGTCTGGGGCCAACGTCCTGACTTTC
TRBV4-2	-	once	TRBJ1-1	CASSQDLGRSTEAFF	TGTGCCAGCAGCCAAGATTTGGGGAGGAGCACTGAAGCTTTCTTT
TRBV5-1	TRBD2	once	TRBJ2-3	CASSLGLAGVLDTQYF	TGCGCCAGCAGCTTGGGGCTAGCGGGGGTTCTTGATACGCAGTATTTT
TRBV5-4	-	-	TRBJ2-1	CASSLGGSSYNEQFF	TGTGCCAGCAGCCTAGGGGGTAGCTCCTACAATGAGCAGTTCTTC
TRBV7-2	-	-	TRBJ2-3	CASRDPDTQYF	TGTGCCAGCAGGGACCCAGATACGCAGTATTTT
TRBV7-8	TRBD2	-	TRBJ2-1	CASSLRWGGNNEQFF	TGTGCCAGCAGCTTAAGGTGGGGGGGGAACAATGAGCAGTTCTTC
TRBV4-1	TRBD1	-	TRBJ2-1	CASSQVGTGFNEQFF	TGCGCCAGCAGCCAAGTCGGGACAGGGTTCAATGAGCAGTTCTTC
TRBV28	TRBD1	-	TRBJ1-6	CASSSTGTGLSPLHF	TGTGCCAGCAGTTCTACCGGGACAGGACTGTCACCCCTCCACTTT
TRBV25-1	-	once	TRBJ1-2	CASSAADQGAGYTF	TGTGCCAGCAGTGCCGCGGACCAGGGAGCTGGCTACACCTTC
TRBV30	-	-	TRBJ2-1	CAWSFRRPLYNEQFF	TGTGCCTGGAGTTTCAGGCGACCGCTGTACAATGAGCAGTTCTTC